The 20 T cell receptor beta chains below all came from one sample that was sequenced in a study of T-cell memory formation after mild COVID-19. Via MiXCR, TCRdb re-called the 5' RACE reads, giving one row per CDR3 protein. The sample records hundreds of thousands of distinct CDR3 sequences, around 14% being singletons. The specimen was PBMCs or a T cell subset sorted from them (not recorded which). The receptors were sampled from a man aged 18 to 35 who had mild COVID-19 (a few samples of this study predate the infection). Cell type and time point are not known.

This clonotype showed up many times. Here the CDR3 DNA reads TGTGCCAGCAGCCACCAGGGGGCTGCCAACTATGGCTACACCTTC. This sequence encodes CASSHQGAANYGYTF. The rearrangement joins TRBV12-3 or TRBV12-4 to TRBJ1-2, with 8 bases that match TRBD1. This CDR3 has 15 residues. The V segment lost 6 bases and the J segment 2 bases; nucleotides outside the gene matches: 8.

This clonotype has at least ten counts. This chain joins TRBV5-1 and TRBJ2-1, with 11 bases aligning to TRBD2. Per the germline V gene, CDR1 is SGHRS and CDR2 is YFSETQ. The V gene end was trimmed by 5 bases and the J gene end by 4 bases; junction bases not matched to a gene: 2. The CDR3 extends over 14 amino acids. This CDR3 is CASRLAGVYNEQFF. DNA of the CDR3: TGCGCCAGCAGACTAGCGGGGGTGTACAATGAGCAGTTCTTC.

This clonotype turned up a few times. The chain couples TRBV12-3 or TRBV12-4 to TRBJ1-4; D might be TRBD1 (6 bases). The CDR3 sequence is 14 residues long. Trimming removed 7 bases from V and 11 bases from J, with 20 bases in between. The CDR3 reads CASTSLGAEGKLFF. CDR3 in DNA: TGTGCCAGCACCTCCCTGGGGGCGGAAGGGAAACTGTTTTTT.

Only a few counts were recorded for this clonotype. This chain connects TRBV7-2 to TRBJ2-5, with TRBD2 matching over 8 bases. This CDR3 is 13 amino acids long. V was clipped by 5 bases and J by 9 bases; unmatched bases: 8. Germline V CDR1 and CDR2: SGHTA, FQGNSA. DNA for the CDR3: TGTGCCAGCAGCGATCCGGGACTAGGGTCCCAGTACTTC. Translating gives CASSDPGLGSQYF.

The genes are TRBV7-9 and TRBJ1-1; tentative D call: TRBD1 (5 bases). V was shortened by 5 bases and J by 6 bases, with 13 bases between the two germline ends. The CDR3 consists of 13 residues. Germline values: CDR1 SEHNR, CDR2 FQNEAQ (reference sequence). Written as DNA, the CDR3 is TGTGCCAGCAGCCCACGGGGGGTGCCTGAAGCTTTCTTT. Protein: CASSPRGVPEAFF.

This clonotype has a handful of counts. The CDR3: CASSPGFGHEQYF. The CDR3 DNA follows: TGTGCCAGCTCACCGGGTTTTGGGCACGAGCAGTACTTC. V is TRBV18 and J is TRBJ2-7; no clear D. This CDR3 spans 13 amino acids. Germline loops: CDR1 KGHSH, CDR2 LQKENI. With 3 bases removed from V and 5 bases from J, the gap between germline ends came to 11 bases.

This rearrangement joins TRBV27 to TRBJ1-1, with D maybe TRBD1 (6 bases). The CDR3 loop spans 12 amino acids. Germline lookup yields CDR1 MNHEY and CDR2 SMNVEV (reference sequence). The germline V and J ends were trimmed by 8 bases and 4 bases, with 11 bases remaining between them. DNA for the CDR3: TGTGCCAGCGGACGACAGGTCACTGAAGCTTTCTTT. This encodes CASGRQVTEAFF.

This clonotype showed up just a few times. CDR3 sequence: CASTSGPSDYEQYF. CDR3 nucleotide sequence: TGTGCCAGCACCTCGGGGCCAAGCGACTACGAGCAGTACTTC. The rearrangement links TRBV21-1 to TRBJ2-7; the table assigns TRBD1, which was not confirmed against the DNA. TRBV21-1 is assigned pseudogene status. This CDR3 comprises 14 residues.

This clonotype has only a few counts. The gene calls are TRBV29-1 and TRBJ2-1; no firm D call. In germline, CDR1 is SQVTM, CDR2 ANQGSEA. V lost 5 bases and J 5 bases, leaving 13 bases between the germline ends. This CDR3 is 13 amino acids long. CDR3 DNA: TGCAGCGTTTCACGGGCCAACAACAATGAGCAGTTCTTC. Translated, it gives CSVSRANNNEQFF.

CDR3 nucleotide sequence: TGTGCCAGCAGTGCCTGGACTAGCGGGGGCACAGATACGCAGTATTTT. It specifies CASSAWTSGGTDTQYF. The V gene is TRBV2, the J gene TRBJ2-3, with 12 nucleotides matching TRBD2. The V gene end was trimmed by 4 bases and the J gene end by 1 base; junction bases not matched to a gene: 3. Germline lookup yields CDR1 SNHLY and CDR2 FYNNEI. The CDR3 runs to 16 residues.

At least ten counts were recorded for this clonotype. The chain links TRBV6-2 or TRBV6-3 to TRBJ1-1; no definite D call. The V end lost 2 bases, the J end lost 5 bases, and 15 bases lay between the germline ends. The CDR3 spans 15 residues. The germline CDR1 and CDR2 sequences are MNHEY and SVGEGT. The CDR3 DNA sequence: TGTGCCAGCAGTTACAGTGGGAGCGGGCAGACTGAAGCTTTCTTT. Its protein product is CASSYSGSGQTEAFF.

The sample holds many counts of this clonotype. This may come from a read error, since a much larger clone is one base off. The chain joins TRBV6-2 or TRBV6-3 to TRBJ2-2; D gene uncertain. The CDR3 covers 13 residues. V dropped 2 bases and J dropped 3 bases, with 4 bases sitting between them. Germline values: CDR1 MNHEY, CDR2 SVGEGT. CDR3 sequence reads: CASSYRDTGELFF. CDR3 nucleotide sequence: TGTGCCAGCAGTTACAGGGACACCGGGGAGCTGTTTTTT.

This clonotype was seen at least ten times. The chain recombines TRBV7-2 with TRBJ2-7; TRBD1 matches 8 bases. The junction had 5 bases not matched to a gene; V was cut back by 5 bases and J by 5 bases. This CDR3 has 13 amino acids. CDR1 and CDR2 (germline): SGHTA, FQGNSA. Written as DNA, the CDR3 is TGTGCCAGCAGCATAGGACAGGGACACGAGCAGTACGTC. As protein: CASSIGQGHEQYV.

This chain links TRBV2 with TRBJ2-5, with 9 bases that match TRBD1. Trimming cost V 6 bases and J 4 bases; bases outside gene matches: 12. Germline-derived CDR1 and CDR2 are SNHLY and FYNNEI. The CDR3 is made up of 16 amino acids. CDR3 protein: CASRFRTGALGETQYF. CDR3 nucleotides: TGTGCCAGCAGGTTTCGGACAGGGGCGTTGGGAGAGACCCAGTACTTC.

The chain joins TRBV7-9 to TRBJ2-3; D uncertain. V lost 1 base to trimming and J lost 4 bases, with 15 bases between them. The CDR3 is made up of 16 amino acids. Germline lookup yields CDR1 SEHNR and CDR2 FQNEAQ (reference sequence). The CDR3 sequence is CASSLGHSLGSDTQYF. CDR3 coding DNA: TGTGCCAGCAGCTTAGGTCATAGCCTGGGGTCAGATACGCAGTATTTT.

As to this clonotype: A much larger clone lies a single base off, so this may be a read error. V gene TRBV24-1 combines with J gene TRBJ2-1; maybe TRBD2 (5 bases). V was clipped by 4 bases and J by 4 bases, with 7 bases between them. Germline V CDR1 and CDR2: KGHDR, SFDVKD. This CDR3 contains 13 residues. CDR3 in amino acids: CATSERGYNEQFF. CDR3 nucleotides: TGTGCCACCAGTGAGCGAGGGTACAATGAGCAGTTCTTC.

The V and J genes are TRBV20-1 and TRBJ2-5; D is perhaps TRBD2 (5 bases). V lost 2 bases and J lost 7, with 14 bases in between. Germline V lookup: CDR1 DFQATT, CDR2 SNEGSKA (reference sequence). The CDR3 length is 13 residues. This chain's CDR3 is CSARWAGGGTQYF. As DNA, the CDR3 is TGCAGTGCTAGATGGGCAGGTGGAGGGACCCAGTACTTC.

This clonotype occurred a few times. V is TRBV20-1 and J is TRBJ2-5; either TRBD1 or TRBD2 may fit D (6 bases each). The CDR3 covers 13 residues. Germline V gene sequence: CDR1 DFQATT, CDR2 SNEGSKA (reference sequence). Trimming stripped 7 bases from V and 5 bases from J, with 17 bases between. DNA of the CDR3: TGCAGTGTGCCCCCCAGGGGACTGGAGACCCAGTACTTC. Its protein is CSVPPRGLETQYF.

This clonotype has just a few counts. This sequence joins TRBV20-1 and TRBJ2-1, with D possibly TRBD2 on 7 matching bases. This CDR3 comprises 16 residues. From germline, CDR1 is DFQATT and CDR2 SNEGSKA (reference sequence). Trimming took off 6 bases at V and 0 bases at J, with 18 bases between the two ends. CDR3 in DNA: TGCAGTGCCCCCGGCTGGCGGGGGCTCTCCTACAATGAGCAGTTCTTC. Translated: CSAPGWRGLSYNEQFF.

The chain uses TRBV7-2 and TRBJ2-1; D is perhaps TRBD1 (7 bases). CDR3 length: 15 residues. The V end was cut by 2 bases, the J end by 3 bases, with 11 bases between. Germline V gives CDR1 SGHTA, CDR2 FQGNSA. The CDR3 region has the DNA TGTGCCAGCAGCTTACAGGGGGGATACTACAATGAGCAGTTCTTC. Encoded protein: CASSLQGGYYNEQFF. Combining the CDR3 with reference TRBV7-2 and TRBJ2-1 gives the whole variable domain GAGVSQSPSNKVTEKGKDVELRCDPISGHTALYWYRQSLGQGLEFLIYFQGNSAPDKSGLPSDRFSAERTGGSVSTLTIQRTQQEDSAVYLCASSLQGGYYNEQFFGPGTRLTVL.